This T cell receptor (beta chain) was sequenced for a study of identical twins. TCRdb re-called the 5' RACE reads through MiXCR, storing one row per CDR3 protein. Among a few hundred thousand distinct CDR3 sequences listed, roughly 26% were seen once. CDR3 size: 15 residues. Trimming pared 4 bases from V and 2 bases from J, leaving 15 bases between. CDR1 and CDR2 (germline): SGHKS, YYEKEE (reference sequence). Concerning this clonotype: What it binds is not known.

Findings of the study overall: In cord blood, abundant beta clonotypes had fewer insertions; memory showed no trend. When twins shared out-of-frame alpha sequences, those sequences had excess low generation probability.

The same sample was also studied in work on T cells expressing NK-cell markers. That source adds: The dominant NKG2C+ clonotypes represented about 1.0-7.5% of CD8+ T cells in six donors.

The clonotype originates from a young woman in good health. The sequencing sample was made of CD4+ T cells sorted from blood. The chain has TRBV5-5 and TRBJ2-5, with a weak D call TRBD1 (5 bases). For the CDR3, the DNA is TGTGCCAGCAGCCGATTACCGACAGATCAAGAGACCCAGTACTTC. It encodes CASSRLPTDQETQYF.